This TCR beta chain was found in a study of CD8 T cells in Susac syndrome (dated by TCRdb to the late 2010s). Study-wide context: Whether CD8+ T cell activation and differentiation in Susac syndrome was antigen driven was tested using repertoire sequencing.

General conclusions and limits of the study: The TCR sequencing and HLA analysis was acknowledged to have included a relatively small number of individuals.

RNA was extracted with the RNeasy kit and roughly 0.45 to 1 ug was reverse transcribed using random hexamers. The immunoSEQ multiplex PCR assay, which covers 54 Vbeta and 13 Jbeta segments, was used to amplify TCR beta CDR3 regions. PCR amplification bias was corrected by using a synthetic template baseline for primer optimization and computational correction. The study's own analysis went as follows. Reads were annotated to V, D and J genes per IMGT and analyzed with immunoSEQ Analyzer, keeping only productive sequences. Clonality was calculated as one minus the Shannon entropy normalized by log2 of the number of productive unique sequences. For each patient and control, public and private clones were evaluated within the 100 most prevalent clones. Clones were defined as Susac-specific if absent from the healthy and MS cohorts, from more than 900 published viral clones and from other ImmuneACCESS disease sequences. The public reads were run again by TCRdb, first through fastp at Q25 and then through MiXCR, and only productive beta chains were kept. CDR3 protein duplicates are merged, each entry listing the most common genes and DNA. The V and J calls follow TCRdb's processing rather than the paper's. Recorded for this sample are under 200,000 distinct CDR3 sequences; roughly 94% of them occurred a single time. Approximately 0.1% of the sample comes from the top ten.

Peripheral blood CD8+ and CD4+ T cells from healthy donors, Susac syndrome patients and multiple sclerosis patients were profiled using high-throughput TCR beta sequencing. The healthy donors served as controls matched for age and sex. Bulk CD8+ and CD4+ T cells were purified by magnetic negative isolation, while CD8+ TEMRA cells were enriched using FACS. Blood was collected in EDTA tubes and processed within 24 hours, with PBMCs isolated through density gradient centrifugation. PBMCs intended for TCR sequencing were cryopreserved in liquid nitrogen and thawed later in a water bath at 37 degrees C. The sorted or isolated CD4+, CD8+ and CD8+ TEMRA cells reached a purity of at least 90%. Remarks on this clonotype: Its antigen is unknown. Base qualities are not recorded, but no much larger clone differs from it by a single base.

V was cut back by 4 bases and J by 7 bases, leaving a gap of 16 bases between them. Via the germline V gene (reference sequence), CDR1 is DFQATT and CDR2 SNEGSKA. The CDR3 goes from the cysteine to the phenylalanine over 13 residues. Of the read, only the CDR3 DNA is kept; its 39 bases are in frame from base 1. This TCR was sampled from a human donor in good health. The chain joins TRBV20-1 to TRBJ1-2, with the D gene not confidently named. Sequences were obtained from CD4+ T cells from PBMCs. The base sequence is TGCAGTGCTATGGAAGGAAGTGGAGGTGGCTACACCTTC. The translation is CSAMEGSGGGYTF.